This T cell receptor beta chain originates from a study of metastatic and nonmetastatic thyroid tumors. Turning to the study itself: Repertoire comparison spanned blood and tumor or nodule tissue of malignant and benign thyroid patients.

Before thyroid surgery, none of the patients had received any treatment. This clone was seen ten or more times. TCRdb ran MiXCR on the PCR reads. The sample carries over 20,000 clones, about 26% recorded once. The source of this sequence is a male donor with papillary thyroid cancer or a benign thyroid nodule (not recorded which). Some clones in this sample may be carry-over from other donors' samples. Sequences were obtained from blood.

CDR3 protein: CASSVEGFGGELFF. The CDR3 nucleotides are TGTGCCAGCAGCGTAGAGGGGTTTGGCGGGGAGCTGTTTTTT. V and J are TRBV9 and TRBJ2-2; D perhaps matches TRBD1 (5 bases). The CDR3 runs 14 residues. V was clipped by 0 bases and J by 7 bases, with 10 bases between them. Germline V gives CDR1 SGDLS, CDR2 YYNGEE.